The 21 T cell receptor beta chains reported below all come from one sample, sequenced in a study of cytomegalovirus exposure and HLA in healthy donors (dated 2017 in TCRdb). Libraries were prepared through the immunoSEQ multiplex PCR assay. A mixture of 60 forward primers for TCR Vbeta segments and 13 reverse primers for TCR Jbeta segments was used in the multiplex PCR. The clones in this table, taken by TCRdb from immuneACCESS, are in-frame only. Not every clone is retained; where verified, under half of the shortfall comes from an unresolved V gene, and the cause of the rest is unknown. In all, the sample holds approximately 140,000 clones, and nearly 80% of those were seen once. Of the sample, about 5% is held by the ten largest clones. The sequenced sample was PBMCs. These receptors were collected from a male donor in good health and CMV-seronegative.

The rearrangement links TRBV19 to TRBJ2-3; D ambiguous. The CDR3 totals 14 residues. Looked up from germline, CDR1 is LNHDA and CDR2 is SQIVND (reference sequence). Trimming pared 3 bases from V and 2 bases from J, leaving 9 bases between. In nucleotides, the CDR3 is TGTGCCAGTAGTATGAGGCAATTCACAGATACGCAGTATTTT. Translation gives CASSMRQFTDTQYF.

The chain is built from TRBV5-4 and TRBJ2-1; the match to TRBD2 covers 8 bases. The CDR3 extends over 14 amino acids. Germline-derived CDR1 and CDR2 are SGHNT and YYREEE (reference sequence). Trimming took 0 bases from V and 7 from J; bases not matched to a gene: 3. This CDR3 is CASSLGPSGNEQFF. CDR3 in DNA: TGTGCCAGCAGCTTGGGGCCTAGCGGGAATGAGCAGTTCTTC. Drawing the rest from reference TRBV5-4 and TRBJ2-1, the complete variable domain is ETGVTQSPTHLIKTRGQQVTLRCSSQSGHNTVSWYQQALGQGPQFIFQYYREEENGRGNFPPRFSGLQFPNYSSELNVNALELDDSALYLCASSLGPSGNEQFFGPGTRLTVL.

The chain's CDR3 is CASSVGVGYGYTF. In DNA form, the CDR3 reads TGCGCCAGCAGCGTAGGGGTGGGCTATGGCTACACCTTC. The rearrangement joins TRBV5-1 to TRBJ1-2; weak D call: TRBD1 (5 bases). The length of the CDR3 is 13 residues. The V gene's germline CDR1 is SGHRS and CDR2 YFSETQ. The V end lost 4 bases, the J end lost 4 bases, and 11 bases lay between the germline ends. The variable domain in full, completed from reference TRBV5-1 and TRBJ1-2, reads KAGVTQTPRYLIKTRGQQVTLSCSPISGHRSVSWYQQTPGQGLQFLFEYFSETQRNKGNFPGRFSGRQFSNSRSEMNVSTLELGDSALYLCASSVGVGYGYTFGSGTRLTVV.

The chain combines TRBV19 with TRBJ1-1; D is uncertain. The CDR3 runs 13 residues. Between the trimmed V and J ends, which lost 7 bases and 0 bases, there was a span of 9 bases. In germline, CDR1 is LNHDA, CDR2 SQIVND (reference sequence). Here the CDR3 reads CASTYHLNTEAFF. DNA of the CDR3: TGTGCCAGTACCTACCATTTGAACACTGAAGCTTTCTTT.

CDR3 nucleotide sequence: TGTGCCAGCAGTTACGGGACAAACCGCCTTGGGAATTCACCCCTCCACTTT. Translating gives CASSYGTNRLGNSPLHF. The chain is built from TRBV27 and TRBJ1-6, with D perhaps matching TRBD1 (6 bases). Germline lookup yields CDR1 MNHEY and CDR2 SMNVEV (reference sequence). This CDR3 is built from 17 residues. Trimming removed 4 bases from V and 7 bases from J, with 20 bases in between.

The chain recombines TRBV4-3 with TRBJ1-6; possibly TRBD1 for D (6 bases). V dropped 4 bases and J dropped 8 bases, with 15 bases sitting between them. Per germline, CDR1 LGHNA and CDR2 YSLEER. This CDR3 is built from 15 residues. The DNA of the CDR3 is TGCGCCAGCAGCCGGCAGTGGGGGCTGGATTCACCCCTCCACTTT. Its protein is CASSRQWGLDSPLHF.

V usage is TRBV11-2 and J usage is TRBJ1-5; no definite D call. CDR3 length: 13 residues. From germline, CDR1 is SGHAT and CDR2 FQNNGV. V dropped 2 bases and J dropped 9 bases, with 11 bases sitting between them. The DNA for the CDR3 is TGTGCCAGCAGCTTATCTGGAGAACGGCCCCAGCATTTT. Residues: CASSLSGERPQHF.

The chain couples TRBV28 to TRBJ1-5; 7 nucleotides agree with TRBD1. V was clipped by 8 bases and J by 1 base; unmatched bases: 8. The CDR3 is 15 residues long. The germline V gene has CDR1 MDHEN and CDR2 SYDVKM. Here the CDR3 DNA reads TGTGCCAGCTACGACCCGGGACAGAGCAATCAGCCCCAGCATTTT. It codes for CASYDPGQSNQPQHF.

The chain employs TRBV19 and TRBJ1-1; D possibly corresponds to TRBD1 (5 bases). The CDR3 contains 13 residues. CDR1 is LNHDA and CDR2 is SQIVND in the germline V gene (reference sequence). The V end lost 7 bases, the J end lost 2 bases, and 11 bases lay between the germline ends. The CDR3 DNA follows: TGTGCCAGTAAGGGGCCAGTCAACACTGAAGCTTTCTTT. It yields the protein CASKGPVNTEAFF.

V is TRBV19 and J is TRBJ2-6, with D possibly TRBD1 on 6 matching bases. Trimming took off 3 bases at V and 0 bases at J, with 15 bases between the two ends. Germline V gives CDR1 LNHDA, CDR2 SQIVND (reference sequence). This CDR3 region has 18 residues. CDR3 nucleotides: TGTGCCAGTAGTATGGGGGCAGCTGCTTTCTCTGGGGCCAACGTCCTGACTTTC. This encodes CASSMGAAAFSGANVLTF.

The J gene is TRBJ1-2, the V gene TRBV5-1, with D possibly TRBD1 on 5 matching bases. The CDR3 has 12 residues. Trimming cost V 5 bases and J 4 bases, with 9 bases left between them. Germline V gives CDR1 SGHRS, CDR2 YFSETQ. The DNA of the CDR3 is TGCGCCAGCAGACCCGACAGCTATGGCTACACCTTC. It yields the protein CASRPDSYGYTF.

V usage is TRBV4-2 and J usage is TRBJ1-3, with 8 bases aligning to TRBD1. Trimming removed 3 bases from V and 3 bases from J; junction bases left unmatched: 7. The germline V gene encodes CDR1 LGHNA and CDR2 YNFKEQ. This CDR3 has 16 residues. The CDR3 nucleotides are TGTGCCAGCAGCCAGAGACAGGGGTTCGGTGGAAACACCATATATTTT. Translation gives CASSQRQGFGGNTIYF.

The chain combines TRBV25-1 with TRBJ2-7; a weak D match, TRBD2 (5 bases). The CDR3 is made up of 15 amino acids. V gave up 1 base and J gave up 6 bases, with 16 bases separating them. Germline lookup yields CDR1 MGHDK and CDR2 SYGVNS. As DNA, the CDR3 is TGTGCCAGCAGTGAATTTCGGGTAGCGACGAGCGAGCAGTACTTC. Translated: CASSEFRVATSEQYF.

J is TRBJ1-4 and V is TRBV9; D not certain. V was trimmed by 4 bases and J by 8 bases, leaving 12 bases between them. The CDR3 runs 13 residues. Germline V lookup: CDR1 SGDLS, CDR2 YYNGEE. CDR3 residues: CASSPRYPEKLFF. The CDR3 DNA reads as TGTGCCAGCAGCCCTCGGTACCCGGAAAAACTGTTTTTT.

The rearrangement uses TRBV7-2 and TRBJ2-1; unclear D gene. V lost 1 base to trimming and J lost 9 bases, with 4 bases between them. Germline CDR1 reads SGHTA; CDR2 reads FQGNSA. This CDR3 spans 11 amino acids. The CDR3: CASSLGGEQFF. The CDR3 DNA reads TGTGCCAGCAGCTTAGGAGGTGAGCAGTTCTTC.

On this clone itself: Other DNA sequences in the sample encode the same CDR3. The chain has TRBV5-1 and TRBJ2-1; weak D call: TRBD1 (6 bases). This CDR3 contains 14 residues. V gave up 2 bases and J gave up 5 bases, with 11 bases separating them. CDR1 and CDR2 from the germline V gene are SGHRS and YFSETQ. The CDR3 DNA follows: TGCGCCAGCAGCTTCTTACCAGGGGACAATGAGCAGTTCTTC. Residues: CASSFLPGDNEQFF. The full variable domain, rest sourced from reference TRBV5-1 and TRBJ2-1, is KAGVTQTPRYLIKTRGQQVTLSCSPISGHRSVSWYQQTPGQGLQFLFEYFSETQRNKGNFPGRFSGRQFSNSRSEMNVSTLELGDSALYLCASSFLPGDNEQFFGPGTRLTVL.

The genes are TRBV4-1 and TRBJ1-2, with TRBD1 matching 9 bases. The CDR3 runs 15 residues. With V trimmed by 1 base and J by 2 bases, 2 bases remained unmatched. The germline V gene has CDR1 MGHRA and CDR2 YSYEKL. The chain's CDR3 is CASSQGGTGNYGYTF. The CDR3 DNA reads TGCGCCAGCAGCCAAGGAGGGACAGGGAACTATGGCTACACCTTC.

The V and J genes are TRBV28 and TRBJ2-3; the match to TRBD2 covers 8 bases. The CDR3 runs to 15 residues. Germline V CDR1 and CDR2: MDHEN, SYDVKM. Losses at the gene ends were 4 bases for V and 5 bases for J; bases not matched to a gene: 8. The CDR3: CASSSERGPVDTQYF. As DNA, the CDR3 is TGTGCCAGCAGTTCCGAGCGGGGGCCTGTAGATACGCAGTATTTT.

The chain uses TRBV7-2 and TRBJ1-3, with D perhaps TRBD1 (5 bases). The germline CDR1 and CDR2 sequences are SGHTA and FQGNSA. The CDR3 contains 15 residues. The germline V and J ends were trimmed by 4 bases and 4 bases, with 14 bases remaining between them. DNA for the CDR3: TGTGCCAGCAGCTACGGGACTCTCCCCGGAAACACCATATATTTT. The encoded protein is CASSYGTLPGNTIYF.

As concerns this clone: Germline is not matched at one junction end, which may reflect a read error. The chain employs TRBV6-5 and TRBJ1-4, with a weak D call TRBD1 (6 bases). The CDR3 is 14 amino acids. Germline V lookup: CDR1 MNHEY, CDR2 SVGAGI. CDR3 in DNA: TGTGCCAGCAGCCGTACAGGGAGCGATGAGAAACTGTTTTTT. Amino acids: CASSRTGSDEKLFF.

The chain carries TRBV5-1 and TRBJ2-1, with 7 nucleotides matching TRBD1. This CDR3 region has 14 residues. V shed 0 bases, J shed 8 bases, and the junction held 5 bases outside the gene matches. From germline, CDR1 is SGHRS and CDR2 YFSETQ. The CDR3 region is CASSLGTGDDEQFF. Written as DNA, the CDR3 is TGCGCCAGCAGCTTGGGTACAGGGGACGATGAGCAGTTCTTC. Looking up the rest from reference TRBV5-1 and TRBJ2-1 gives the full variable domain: KAGVTQTPRYLIKTRGQQVTLSCSPISGHRSVSWYQQTPGQGLQFLFEYFSETQRNKGNFPGRFSGRQFSNSRSEMNVSTLELGDSALYLCASSLGTGDDEQFFGPGTRLTVL.